The clone carrying this T cell receptor (beta chain) was seen a handful of times. Its antigen is unidentified. The sample belongs to a study of cytomegalovirus exposure and HLA in healthy donors. Both 60 Vbeta primers and 13 Jbeta primers went into the PCR. Produced via immunoSEQ multiplex PCR; TCRdb's table is partial and in-frame only. The sample consists of 85,000 to 120,000 clones, around 82% of them appearing once. Overall study findings and caveats: It emerged from a later analysis that several of the most significant clusters appeared to be linked to common viral pathogens.

Germline CDR1 reads MDHEN; CDR2 reads SYDVKM. This CDR3 has 15 residues. V shed 7 bases and J 4 bases; nucleotides not matched to a gene: 7. The sequence was obtained from a man between 45 and 60 years old in good health and CMV-seronegative. Sequenced: PBMCs. The V and J genes are TRBV28 and TRBJ1-5, with 10 bases matching TRBD1. The CDR3 region is CASTAAGQGNQPQHF. CDR3 bases: TGTGCCAGCACTGCCGCGGGACAGGGGAATCAGCCCCAGCATTTT.